The source of this T cell receptor beta chain is a study of T cell responses to AZD1222 COVID-19 vaccine. Whole-study context: Second-dose groups at about 4 or about 12 weeks were pooled. Whole-study results and caveats: There were mostly white British donors and more females than males, and clonal diversity was possibly underestimated. Reports say nearly half of spike-specific TCRs go after unmutated variant regions. Scientists sampled the repertoires only once the peak T cell response had passed.

Produced via immunoSEQ multiplex PCR; TCRdb's table is partial and in-frame only. The sample has more than 60,000 clones; roughly nine tenths are singletons. V trimming: 1 base; J trimming: 7 bases; junction bases outside the gene matches: 6. The CDR3 covers 16 residues. Germline CDR1 and CDR2: MDHEN and SYDVKM. To note about this clone: Its antigen remains unidentified.

Sample: peripheral blood, taken on day 0 of AZD1222 vaccination. The rearrangement links TRBV28 to TRBJ1-5, with 11 bases matching TRBD1. The origin of this receptor is an adult in good health. In DNA form, the CDR3 reads TGTGCCAGCAGTTTATCCGCCGGGACAGGGGGACAGCCCCAGCATTTT. Its protein is CASSLSAGTGGQPQHF.